This T cell receptor beta chain was recovered during a study of response to subunit inactivated influenza vaccine. Ten or more counts support this clonotype. Antigen: not known. The CDR3 totals 15 residues. V was trimmed by 3 bases and J by 4 bases, leaving 16 bases between them. Germline V gene data show CDR1 as DFQATT and CDR2 as SNEGSKA (reference sequence). TCRdb fed the RT-PCR reads into MiXCR, producing one record per CDR3 protein. This table holds some 600,000 distinct CDR3 sequences, approximately 15% found once. Study-level points and caveats: The authors suggested that every seasonal influenza vaccination recruits few new T cells.

The V and J genes are TRBV20-1 and TRBJ1-3, with D maybe TRBD1 (5 bases). The source of this sequence is a man aged 50-59 years who received an inactivated influenza vaccine. The sequencing here drew on PBMCs from blood, taken around two weeks before vaccination. DNA of the CDR3: TGCAGTGCTAGGGGGGACGTAGTGGCCGGAAACACCATATATTTT. As protein: CSARGDVVAGNTIYF.